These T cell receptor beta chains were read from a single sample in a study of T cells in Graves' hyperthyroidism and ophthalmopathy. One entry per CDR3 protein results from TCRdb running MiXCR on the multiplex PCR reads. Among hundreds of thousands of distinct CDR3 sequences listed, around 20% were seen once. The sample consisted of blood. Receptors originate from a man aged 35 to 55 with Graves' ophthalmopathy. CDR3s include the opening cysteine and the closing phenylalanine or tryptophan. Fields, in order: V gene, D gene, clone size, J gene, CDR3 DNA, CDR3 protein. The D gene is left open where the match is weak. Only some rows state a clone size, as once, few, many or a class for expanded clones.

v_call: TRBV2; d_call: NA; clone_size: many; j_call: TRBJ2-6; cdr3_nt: TGTGCCAGCAGTGAAGGGGGGTTTGGGGCCAACGTCCTGACTTTC; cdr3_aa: CASSEGGFGANVLTF
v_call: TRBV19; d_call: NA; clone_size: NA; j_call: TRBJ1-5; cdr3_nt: TGTGCCAGTACGGGGGGAACCCATAATCAGCCCCAGCATTTT; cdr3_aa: CASTGGTHNQPQHF
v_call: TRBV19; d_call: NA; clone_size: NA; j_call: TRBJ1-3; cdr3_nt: TGTGCCAGTAGTCGGCGGCAGGGGGGAAACACCATATATTTT; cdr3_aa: CASSRRQGGNTIYF
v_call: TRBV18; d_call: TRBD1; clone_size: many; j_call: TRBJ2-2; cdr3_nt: TGTGCCAGCTCACCTCAACAGGGGGCAAGGACCGGGGAGCTGTTTTTT; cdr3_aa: CASSPQQGARTGELFF
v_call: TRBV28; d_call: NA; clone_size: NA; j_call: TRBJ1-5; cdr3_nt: TGTGCCAGCAAATGGCGGCAGGCCAATCAGCCCCAGCATTTT; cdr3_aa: CASKWRQANQPQHF
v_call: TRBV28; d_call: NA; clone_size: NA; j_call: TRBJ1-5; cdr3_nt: TGTGCCAGCAGTACCCTTTTCACGCCCCAGCATTTT; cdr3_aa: CASSTLFTPQHF
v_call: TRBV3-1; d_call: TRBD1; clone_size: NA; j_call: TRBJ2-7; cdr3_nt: TGTGCCAGCAGCCGGTCGACAGGGCCCCCCTACGAGCAGTACTTC; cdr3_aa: CASSRSTGPPYEQYF
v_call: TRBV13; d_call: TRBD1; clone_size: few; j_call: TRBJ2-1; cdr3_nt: TGTGCCAGCAGCGAGGGGACAGTTAACAATGAGCAGTTCTTC; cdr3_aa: CASSEGTVNNEQFF
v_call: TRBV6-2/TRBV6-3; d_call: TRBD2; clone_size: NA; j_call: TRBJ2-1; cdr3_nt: TGTGCCAGCAGTTACGAGGGCGGGAGTATTGAGCAGTTCTTC; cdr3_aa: CASSYEGGSIEQFF
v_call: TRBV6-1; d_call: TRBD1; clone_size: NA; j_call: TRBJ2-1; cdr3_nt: TGTGCCAGCAGTAGGACAGGGGATCATGAGCAGTTCTTC; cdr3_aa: CASSRTGDHEQFF
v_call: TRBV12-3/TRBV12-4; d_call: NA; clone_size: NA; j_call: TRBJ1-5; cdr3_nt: TGTGCCAGCAGTTCTTACCCAAGGCGGCACAATCAGCCCCAGCATTTT; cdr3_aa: CASSSYPRRHNQPQHF
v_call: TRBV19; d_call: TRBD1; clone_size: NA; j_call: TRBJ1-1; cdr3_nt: TGTGCCAGTAGTACCCGGACAGGCGGGACTGAAGCTTTCTTT; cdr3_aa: CASSTRTGGTEAFF
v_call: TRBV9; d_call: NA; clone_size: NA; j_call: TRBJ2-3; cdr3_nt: TGTGCCAGCAGTCCAACCATGGACACAGATACGCAGTATTTT; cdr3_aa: CASSPTMDTDTQYF
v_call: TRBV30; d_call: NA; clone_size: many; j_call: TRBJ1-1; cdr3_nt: TGTGCCTGGAGTGTTGGGGCAGAGGGGGCTGAAGCTTTCTTT; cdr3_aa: CAWSVGAEGAEAFF
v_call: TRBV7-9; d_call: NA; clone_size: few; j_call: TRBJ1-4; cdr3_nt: TGTGCCAGCAGCCACGAAGCAACTAATGAAAAACTGTTTTTT; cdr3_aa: CASSHEATNEKLFF
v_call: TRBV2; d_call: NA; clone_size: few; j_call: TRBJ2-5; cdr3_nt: TGTGCCAGCAGGAGGGGCTCGGGTCTGAGGGTGACCCAGTACTTC; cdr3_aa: CASRRGSGLRVTQYF
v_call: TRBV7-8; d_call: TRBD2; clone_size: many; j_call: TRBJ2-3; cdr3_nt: TGTGCCAGCAGCTCGCAAGCGGGAACAGATACGCAGTATTTT; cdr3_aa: CASSSQAGTDTQYF
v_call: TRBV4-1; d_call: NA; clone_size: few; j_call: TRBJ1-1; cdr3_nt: TGCGCCAGCAGCCAAGTTCCACCCGGGACAACTTTTATCACTGAAGCTTTCTTT; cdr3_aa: CASSQVPPGTTFITEAFF
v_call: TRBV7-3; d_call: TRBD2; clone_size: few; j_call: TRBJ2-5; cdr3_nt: TGTGCCAGCAGCTTAGGGACTAGCGGGTTAGGAGAGACCCAGTACTTC; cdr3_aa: CASSLGTSGLGETQYF
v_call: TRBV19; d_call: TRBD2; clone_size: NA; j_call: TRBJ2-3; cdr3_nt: TGTGCCAGTAGAGACGGGAGGGCCGGGACCACAGATACGCAGTATTTT; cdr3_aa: CASRDGRAGTTDTQYF
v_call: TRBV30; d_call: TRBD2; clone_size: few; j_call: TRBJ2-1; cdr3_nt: TGTGCCTGGAGTAGCAGACTGCTAGCGGGAGACACGCAGGCCACCAATGAGCAGTTCTTC; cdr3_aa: CAWSSRLLAGDTQATNEQFF
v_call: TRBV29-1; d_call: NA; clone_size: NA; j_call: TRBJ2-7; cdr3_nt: TGCAGCGTTGCAGGGATCTACGAGCAGTACTTC; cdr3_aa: CSVAGIYEQYF
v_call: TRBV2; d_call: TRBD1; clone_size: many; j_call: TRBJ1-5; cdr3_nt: TGTGCCAGCAGTGAGTCAGGGACAGTTCAGCCCCAGCATTTT; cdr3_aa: CASSESGTVQPQHF
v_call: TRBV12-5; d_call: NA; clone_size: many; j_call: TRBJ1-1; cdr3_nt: TGTGCTAGTGGTTTGGCACTAGGGACGGAATCCATGAACACTGAAGCTTTCTTT; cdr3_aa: CASGLALGTESMNTEAFF
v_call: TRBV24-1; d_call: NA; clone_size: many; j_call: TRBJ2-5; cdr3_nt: TGTGCCACCAGTGATCCTAGTAGCAGTCCAGGCCAAGAGACCCAGTACTTC; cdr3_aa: CATSDPSSSPGQETQYF
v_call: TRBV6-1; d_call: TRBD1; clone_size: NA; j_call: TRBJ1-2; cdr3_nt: TGTGCCAGCAGGACAGGGTCTGGTCATGGCTACACCTTC; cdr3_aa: CASRTGSGHGYTF
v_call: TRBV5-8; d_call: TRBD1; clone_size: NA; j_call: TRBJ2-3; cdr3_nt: TGTGCCAGCAGCGACGGGACAGGGGGCGAAACAGATACGCAGTATTTT; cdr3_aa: CASSDGTGGETDTQYF
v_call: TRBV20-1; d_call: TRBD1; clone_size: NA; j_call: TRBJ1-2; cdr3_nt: TGCAGTGCTAGAGATTCCGGGACAGGGGTGAACTATGGCTACACCTTC; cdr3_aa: CSARDSGTGVNYGYTF
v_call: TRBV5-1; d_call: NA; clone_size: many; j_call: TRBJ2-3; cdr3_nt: TGCGCCAGCAGGGTTCAGGGTCGGGCAGATACGCAGTATTTT; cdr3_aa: CASRVQGRADTQYF
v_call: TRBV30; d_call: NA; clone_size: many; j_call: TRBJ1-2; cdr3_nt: TGTGCCTGGAGTGTTGGAGATTATGGCTACACCTTC; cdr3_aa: CAWSVGDYGYTF
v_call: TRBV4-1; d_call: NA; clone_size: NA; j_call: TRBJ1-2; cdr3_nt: TGCGCCAGCAGCCACGCAGGGAGGGATGGCTACACCTTC; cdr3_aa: CASSHAGRDGYTF